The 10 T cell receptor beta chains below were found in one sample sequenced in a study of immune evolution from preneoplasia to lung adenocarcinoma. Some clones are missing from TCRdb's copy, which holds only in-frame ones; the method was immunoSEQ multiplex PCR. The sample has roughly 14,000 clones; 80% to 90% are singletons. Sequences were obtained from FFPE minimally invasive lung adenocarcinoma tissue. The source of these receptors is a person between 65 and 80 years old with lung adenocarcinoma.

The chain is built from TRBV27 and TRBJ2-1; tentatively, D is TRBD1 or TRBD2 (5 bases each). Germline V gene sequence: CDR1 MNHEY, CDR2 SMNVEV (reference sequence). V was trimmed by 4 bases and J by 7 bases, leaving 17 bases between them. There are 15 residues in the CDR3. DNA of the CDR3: TGTGCCAGCAGTTGGACCGCGGTAGGGGAGAATGAGCAGTTCTTC. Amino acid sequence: CASSWTAVGENEQFF.

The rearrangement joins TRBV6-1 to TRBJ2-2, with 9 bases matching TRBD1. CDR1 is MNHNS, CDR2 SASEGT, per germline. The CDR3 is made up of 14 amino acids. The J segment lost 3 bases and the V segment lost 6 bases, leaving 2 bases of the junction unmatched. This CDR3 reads CASRRTGDTGELFF. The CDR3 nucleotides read TGTGCCAGCAGAAGGACAGGGGACACCGGGGAGCTGTTTTTT.

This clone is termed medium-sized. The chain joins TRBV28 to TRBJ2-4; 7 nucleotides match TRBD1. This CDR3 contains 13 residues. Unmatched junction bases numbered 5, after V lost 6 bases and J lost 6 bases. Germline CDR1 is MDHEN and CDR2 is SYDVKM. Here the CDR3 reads CASSRAGGNIQYF. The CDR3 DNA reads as TGTGCCAGCAGCCGCGCAGGGGGAAACATTCAGTACTTC.

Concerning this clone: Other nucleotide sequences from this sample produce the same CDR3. The CDR3 DNA is TGTGCCAGTACCCAGAACCCCCCCACAGATACGCAGTATTTT. Residues: CASTQNPPTDTQYF. The rearrangement uses TRBV7-3 and TRBJ2-3; D unclear. Trimming removed 9 bases from V and 2 bases from J, with 15 bases in between. This CDR3 is built from 14 residues. Germline loops: CDR1 SGHTA, CDR2 FQGTGA.

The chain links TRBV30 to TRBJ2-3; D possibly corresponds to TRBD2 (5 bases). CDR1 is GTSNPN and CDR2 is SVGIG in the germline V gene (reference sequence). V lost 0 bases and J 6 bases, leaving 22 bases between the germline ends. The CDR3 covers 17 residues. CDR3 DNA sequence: TGTGCCTGGAGTGTATCCGGGGTAGAACGGGTGACGGATACGCAGTATTTT. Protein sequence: CAWSVSGVERVTDTQYF. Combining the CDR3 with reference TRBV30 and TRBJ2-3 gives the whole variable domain SQTIHQWPATLVQPVGSPLSLECTVEGTSNPNLYWYRQAAGRGLQLLFYSVGIGQISSEVPQNLSASRPQDRQFILSSKKLLLSDSGFYLCAWSVSGVERVTDTQYFGPGTRLTVL.

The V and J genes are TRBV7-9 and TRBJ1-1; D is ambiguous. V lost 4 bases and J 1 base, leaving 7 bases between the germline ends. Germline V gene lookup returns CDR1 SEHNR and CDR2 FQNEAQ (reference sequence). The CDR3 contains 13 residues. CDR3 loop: CASSSLGNTEAFF. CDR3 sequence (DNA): TGTGCCAGCAGCTCCCTAGGGAACACTGAAGCTTTCTTT.

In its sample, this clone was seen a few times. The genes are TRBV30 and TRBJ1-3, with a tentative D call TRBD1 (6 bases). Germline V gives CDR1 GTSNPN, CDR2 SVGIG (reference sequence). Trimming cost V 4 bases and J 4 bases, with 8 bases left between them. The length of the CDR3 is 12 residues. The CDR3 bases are TGTGCCTGGACAGGGGCCGGAAACACCATATATTTT. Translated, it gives CAWTGAGNTIYF.

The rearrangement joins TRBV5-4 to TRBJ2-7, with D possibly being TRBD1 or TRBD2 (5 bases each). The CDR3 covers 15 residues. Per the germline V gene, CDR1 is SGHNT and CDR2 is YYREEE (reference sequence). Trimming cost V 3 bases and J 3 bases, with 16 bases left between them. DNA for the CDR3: TGTGCCAGCAGCTCATACGCAGGGACGGGCTACGAGCAGTACTTC. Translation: CASSSYAGTGYEQYF. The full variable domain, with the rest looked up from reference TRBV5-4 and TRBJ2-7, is ETGVTQSPTHLIKTRGQQVTLRCSSQSGHNTVSWYQQALGQGPQFIFQYYREEENGRGNFPPRFSGLQFPNYSSELNVNALELDDSALYLCASSSYAGTGYEQYFGPGTRLTVT.

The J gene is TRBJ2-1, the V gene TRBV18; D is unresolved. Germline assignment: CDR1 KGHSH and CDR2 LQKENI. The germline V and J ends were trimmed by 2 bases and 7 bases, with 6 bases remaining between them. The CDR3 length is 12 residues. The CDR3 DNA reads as TGTGCCAGCTCACCAACGGAGAATGAGCAGTTCTTC. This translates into CASSPTENEQFF.

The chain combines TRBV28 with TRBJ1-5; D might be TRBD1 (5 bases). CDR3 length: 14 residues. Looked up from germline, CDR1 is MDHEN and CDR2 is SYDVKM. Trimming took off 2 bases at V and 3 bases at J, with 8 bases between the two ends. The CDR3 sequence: CASSLATANQPQHF. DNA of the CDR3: TGTGCCAGCAGTTTAGCGACAGCCAATCAGCCCCAGCATTTT.